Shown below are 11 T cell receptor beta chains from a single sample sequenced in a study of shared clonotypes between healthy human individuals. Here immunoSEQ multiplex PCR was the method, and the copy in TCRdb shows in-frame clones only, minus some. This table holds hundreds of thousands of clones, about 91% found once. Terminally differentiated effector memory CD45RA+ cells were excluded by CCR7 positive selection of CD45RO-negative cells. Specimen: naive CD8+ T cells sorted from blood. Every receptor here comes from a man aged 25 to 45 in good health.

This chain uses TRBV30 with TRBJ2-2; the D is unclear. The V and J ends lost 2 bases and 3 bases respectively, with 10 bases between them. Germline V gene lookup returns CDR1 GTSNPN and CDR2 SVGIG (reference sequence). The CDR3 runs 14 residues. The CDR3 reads CAWSYGPDTGELFF. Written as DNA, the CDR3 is TGTGCCTGGAGTTACGGTCCGGACACCGGGGAGCTGTTTTTT.

CDR3 protein: CASSNPGQGSYEQYF. The CDR3 nucleotides are TGTGCCAGTAGTAACCCGGGACAGGGGTCTTACGAGCAGTACTTC. The rearrangement joins TRBV19 to TRBJ2-7; 10 bases are a match to TRBD1. Germline CDR1 is LNHDA and CDR2 is SQIVND (reference sequence). Losses at the gene ends were 4 bases for V and 4 bases for J; bases not matched to a gene: 7. The CDR3 runs 15 residues.

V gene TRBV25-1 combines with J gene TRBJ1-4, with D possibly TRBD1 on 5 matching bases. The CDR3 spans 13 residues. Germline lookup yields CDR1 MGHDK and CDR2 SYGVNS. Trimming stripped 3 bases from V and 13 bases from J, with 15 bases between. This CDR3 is CASSDRRRDGLFF. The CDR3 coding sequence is TGTGCCAGCAGTGACCGGCGTCGGGACGGACTGTTTTTT.

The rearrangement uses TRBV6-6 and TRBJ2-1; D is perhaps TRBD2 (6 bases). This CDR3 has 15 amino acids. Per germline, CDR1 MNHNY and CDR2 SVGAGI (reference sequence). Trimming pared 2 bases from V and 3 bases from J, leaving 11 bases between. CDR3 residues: CASSYVGSGYNEQFF. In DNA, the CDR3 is TGTGCCAGCAGTTACGTCGGTAGCGGCTACAATGAGCAGTTCTTC.

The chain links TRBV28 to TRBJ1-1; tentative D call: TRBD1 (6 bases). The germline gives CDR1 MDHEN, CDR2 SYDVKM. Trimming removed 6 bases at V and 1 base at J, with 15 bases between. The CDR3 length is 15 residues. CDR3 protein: CASSLSTTGNTEAFF. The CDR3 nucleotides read TGTGCCAGCAGCCTATCCACGACAGGGAACACTGAAGCTTTCTTT.

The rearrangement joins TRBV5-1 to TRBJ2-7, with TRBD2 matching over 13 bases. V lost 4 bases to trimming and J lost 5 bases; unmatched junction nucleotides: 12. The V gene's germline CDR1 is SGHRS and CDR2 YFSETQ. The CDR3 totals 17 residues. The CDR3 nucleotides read TGCGCCAGCAGCCAAAAACTAGCGGGAGGGCCGATCCACGAGCAGTACTTC. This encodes CASSQKLAGGPIHEQYF. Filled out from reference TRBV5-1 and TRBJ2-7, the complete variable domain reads KAGVTQTPRYLIKTRGQQVTLSCSPISGHRSVSWYQQTPGQGLQFLFEYFSETQRNKGNFPGRFSGRQFSNSRSEMNVSTLELGDSALYLCASSQKLAGGPIHEQYFGPGTRLTVT.

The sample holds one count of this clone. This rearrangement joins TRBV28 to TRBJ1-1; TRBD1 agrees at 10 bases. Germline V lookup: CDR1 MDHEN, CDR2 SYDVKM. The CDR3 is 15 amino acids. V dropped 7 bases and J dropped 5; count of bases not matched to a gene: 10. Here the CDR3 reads CASTLSGQGGTEAFF. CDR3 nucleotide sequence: TGTGCCAGCACCCTGAGCGGACAGGGGGGAACTGAAGCTTTCTTT.

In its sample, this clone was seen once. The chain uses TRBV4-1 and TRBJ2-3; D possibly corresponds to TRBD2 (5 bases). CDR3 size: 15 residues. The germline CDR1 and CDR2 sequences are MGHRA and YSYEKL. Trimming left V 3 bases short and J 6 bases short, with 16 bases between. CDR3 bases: TGCGCCAGCAGCCATAGCCCGAGGCGGGTTGATACGCAGTATTTT. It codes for CASSHSPRRVDTQYF.

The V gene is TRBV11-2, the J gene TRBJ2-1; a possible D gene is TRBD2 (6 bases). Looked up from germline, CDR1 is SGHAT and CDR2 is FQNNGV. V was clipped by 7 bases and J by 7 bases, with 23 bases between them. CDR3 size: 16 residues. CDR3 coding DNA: TGTGCCAGCACCAAAGGGGCCGGGGACTTGGGAAATGAGCAGTTCTTC. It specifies CASTKGAGDLGNEQFF.

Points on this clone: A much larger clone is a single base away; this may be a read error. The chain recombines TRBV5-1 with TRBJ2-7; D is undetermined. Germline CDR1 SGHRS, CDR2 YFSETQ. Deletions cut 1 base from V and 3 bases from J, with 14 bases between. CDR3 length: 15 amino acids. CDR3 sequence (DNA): TGCGCCAGCAGCTTGTATACGGAAGAGGTCTACGAGCAGTACTTC. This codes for CASSLYTEEVYEQYF. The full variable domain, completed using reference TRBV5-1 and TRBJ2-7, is KAGVTQTPRYLIKTRGQQVTLSCSPISGHRSVSWYQQTPGQGLQFLFEYFSETQRNKGNFPGRFSGRQFSNSRSEMNVSTLELGDSALYLCASSLYTEEVYEQYFGPGTRLTVT.

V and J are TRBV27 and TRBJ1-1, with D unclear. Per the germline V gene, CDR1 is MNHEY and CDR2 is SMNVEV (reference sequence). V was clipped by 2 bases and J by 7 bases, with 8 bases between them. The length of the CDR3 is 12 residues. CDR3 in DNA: TGTGCCAGCAGTTTAAGGTTTGGTGAAGCTTTCTTT. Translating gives CASSLRFGEAFF.